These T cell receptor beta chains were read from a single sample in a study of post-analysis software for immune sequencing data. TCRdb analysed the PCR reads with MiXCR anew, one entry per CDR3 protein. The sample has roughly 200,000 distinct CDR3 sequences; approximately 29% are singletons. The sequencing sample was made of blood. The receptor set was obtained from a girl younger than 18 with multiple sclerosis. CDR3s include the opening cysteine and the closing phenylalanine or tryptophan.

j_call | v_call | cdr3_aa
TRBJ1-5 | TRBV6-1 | CASSAKGTGAFYSNQPQHF
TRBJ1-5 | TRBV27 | CTSSLRGQPQHF
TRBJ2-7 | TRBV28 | CASSPRGAGHYEQYF
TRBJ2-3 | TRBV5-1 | CASSRETGLGDTQYF
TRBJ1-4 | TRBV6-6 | CASRPDRGGEKLFF
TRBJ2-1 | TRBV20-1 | CSARGLADYNEQFF
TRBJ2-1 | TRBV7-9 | CASSLAQPGANEQFF
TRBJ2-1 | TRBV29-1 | CSAEGASGAYNEQFF
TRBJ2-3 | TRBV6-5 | CASSPKADRVDTQYF
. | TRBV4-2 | CASSQEYGETQYF
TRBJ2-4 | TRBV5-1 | CASSLEASGAKNIQYF
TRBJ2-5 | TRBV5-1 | CASSLQLPGGQETQYF
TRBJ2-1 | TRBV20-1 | CSLLWRYNEQFF
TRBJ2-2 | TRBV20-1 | CSARVGTSGGVSGELFF
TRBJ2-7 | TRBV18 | CASSPSPGGYSYEQYF
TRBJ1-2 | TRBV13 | CASSLGQVYGYTF
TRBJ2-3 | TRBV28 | CASSSGSGGVDTQYF
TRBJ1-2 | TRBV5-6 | CASNLGTGVDGYTF
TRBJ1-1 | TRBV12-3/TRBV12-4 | CASTRKGQRNTEAFF
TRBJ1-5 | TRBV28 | CASSSRSNQPQHF
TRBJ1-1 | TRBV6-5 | CASSPGTGGPGTEAFF
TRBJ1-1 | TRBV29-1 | CSGAGTGGARTEAFF
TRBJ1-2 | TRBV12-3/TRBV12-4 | CASNFYPNYGYTF
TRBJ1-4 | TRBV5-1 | CASSLDGGGLFEKLFF
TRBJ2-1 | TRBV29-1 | CSVEDYYGQGENEQFF
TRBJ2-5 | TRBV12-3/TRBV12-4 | CASSLTETQYF
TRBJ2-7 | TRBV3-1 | CASSHIDTSYEQYF
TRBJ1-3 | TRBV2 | CASRPQGPGNTIYF